These T cell receptor beta chains were read from a single sample in a study of identical twins' blood T cells. TCRdb redid the calling of the 5' RACE reads with MiXCR, one entry per CDR3 protein. The repertoire holds hundreds of thousands of distinct CDR3 sequences, with about 28% as singletons. Sequenced sample: PBMCs. The receptors were gathered from a woman aged 18-49 years in good health. The CDR3 runs from the conserved cysteine through the conserved F or W. Each record gives: D gene, J gene, V gene, clone size, CDR3 protein, CDR3 DNA. A D gene is named only where the DNA matches it firmly. Clone size is stated in some rows and not others, as once, few, many or a class when expanded.

d_call: .
j_call: TRBJ1-2
v_call: TRBV10-3
clone_size: many
cdr3_aa: CAITTDRDGYTF
cdr3_nt: TGTGCCATCACTACCGACCGGGATGGCTACACCTTC

d_call: TRBD1
j_call: TRBJ1-1
v_call: TRBV7-9
clone_size: few
cdr3_aa: CASTSRPRRTGGNRTEAFF
cdr3_nt: TGTGCCAGCACATCAAGACCCAGGAGGACAGGGGGTAATCGCACTGAAGCTTTCTTT

d_call: TRBD2
j_call: TRBJ2-7
v_call: TRBV7-2
clone_size: .
cdr3_aa: CASNFGTSSVEQYF
cdr3_nt: TGTGCCAGCAACTTTGGGACTAGCTCCGTCGAGCAGTACTTC

d_call: TRBD2
j_call: TRBJ2-5
v_call: TRBV20-1
clone_size: few
cdr3_aa: CSAPPLAAALQETQYF
cdr3_nt: TGCAGTGCCCCTCCCCTAGCGGCGGCCTTACAAGAGACCCAGTACTTC

d_call: .
j_call: TRBJ1-3
v_call: TRBV7-2
clone_size: .
cdr3_aa: CASSFFTGISGNTIYF
cdr3_nt: TGTGCCAGCAGCTTCTTCACGGGGATCTCTGGAAACACCATATATTTT

d_call: .
j_call: TRBJ1-1
v_call: TRBV3-2
clone_size: .
cdr3_aa: CASSQARDRPESFF
cdr3_nt: TGTGCCAGCAGCCAAGCCCGGGACCGCCCTGAATCTTTCTTT

d_call: .
j_call: TRBJ2-5
v_call: TRBV5-1
clone_size: .
cdr3_aa: CASRGPGQIGETQYF
cdr3_nt: TGCGCCAGCAGAGGCCCTGGACAGATTGGAGAGACCCAGTACTTC

d_call: .
j_call: TRBJ2-1
v_call: TRBV12-3/TRBV12-4
clone_size: .
cdr3_aa: CASRVGIEQFF
cdr3_nt: TGTGCCAGCAGGGTAGGAATTGAGCAGTTCTTC

d_call: .
j_call: TRBJ2-3
v_call: TRBV12-3/TRBV12-4
clone_size: many
cdr3_aa: CASSYFTLADTQYF
cdr3_nt: TGTGCCAGCAGCTATTTCACTTTGGCGGATACGCAGTATTTT

d_call: .
j_call: TRBJ1-2
v_call: TRBV3-1
clone_size: .
cdr3_aa: CASSQEDGYYGYTF
cdr3_nt: TGTGCCAGCAGCCAAGAAGACGGCTACTATGGCTACACCTTC

d_call: TRBD1
j_call: TRBJ2-2
v_call: TRBV30
clone_size: .
cdr3_aa: CAWSVPTGPTGELFF
cdr3_nt: TGTGCCTGGAGTGTACCGACAGGGCCCACCGGGGAGCTGTTTTTT

d_call: .
j_call: TRBJ2-2
v_call: TRBV3-1
clone_size: .
cdr3_aa: CASSQGGSFTGELFF
cdr3_nt: TGTGCCAGCAGCCAAGGAGGCAGCTTCACCGGGGAGCTGTTTTTT

d_call: TRBD1
j_call: TRBJ1-1
v_call: TRBV11-2
clone_size: many
cdr3_aa: CASSGGQASSEAFF
cdr3_nt: TGTGCCAGCAGCGGAGGACAGGCCTCTTCTGAAGCTTTCTTT

d_call: .
j_call: TRBJ1-4
v_call: TRBV7-9
clone_size: .
cdr3_aa: CASSPALTTNEKLFF
cdr3_nt: TGTGCCAGCAGCCCCGCACTTACAACTAATGAAAAACTGTTTTTT

d_call: .
j_call: TRBJ1-1
v_call: TRBV9
clone_size: few
cdr3_aa: CASSASGRGENTEAFF
cdr3_nt: TGTGCCAGCAGCGCCTCTGGTCGGGGGGAGAACACTGAAGCTTTCTTT

d_call: .
j_call: TRBJ1-1
v_call: TRBV3-1
clone_size: .
cdr3_aa: CASSQGWSQVGETFF
cdr3_nt: TGTGCCAGCAGCCAAGGGTGGTCACAGGTTGGTGAAACTTTCTTT

d_call: TRBD1
j_call: TRBJ1-4
v_call: TRBV5-1
clone_size: .
cdr3_aa: CASSLGQASTNEKLFF
cdr3_nt: TGCGCCAGCAGCCTGGGACAGGCCTCAACTAATGAAAAACTGTTTTTT

d_call: .
j_call: TRBJ2-5
v_call: TRBV2
clone_size: .
cdr3_aa: CASHREETQYF
cdr3_nt: TGTGCCAGCCACAGGGAAGAGACCCAGTACTTC

d_call: TRBD1
j_call: TRBJ2-7
v_call: TRBV2
clone_size: .
cdr3_aa: CASSQGASRYEQYF
cdr3_nt: TGTGCCAGCAGTCAGGGGGCCTCTCGCTACGAGCAGTACTTC

d_call: .
j_call: TRBJ1-1
v_call: TRBV4-3
clone_size: .
cdr3_aa: CASSQDRVRGTEAFF
cdr3_nt: TGCGCCAGCAGCCAAGATCGGGTACGAGGCACTGAAGCTTTCTTT

d_call: .
j_call: TRBJ2-2
v_call: TRBV20-1
clone_size: few
cdr3_aa: CSAQPAPGELFF
cdr3_nt: TGCAGTGCTCAACCCGCTCCCGGGGAGCTGTTTTTT

d_call: .
j_call: TRBJ2-3
v_call: TRBV20-1
clone_size: once
cdr3_aa: CSALGPYTDAQYF
cdr3_nt: TGCAGTGCTCTGGGCCCCTACACAGATGCGCAGTATTTT

d_call: TRBD2
j_call: TRBJ2-3
v_call: TRBV5-1
clone_size: .
cdr3_aa: CASSYPTSGGASDTQYF
cdr3_nt: TGCGCCAGCAGCTATCCGACTAGCGGGGGGGCCTCAGATACGCAGTATTTT

d_call: TRBD2
j_call: TRBJ2-1
v_call: TRBV7-9
clone_size: .
cdr3_aa: CASSKTSGFGLAGGFNEQFF
cdr3_nt: TGTGCCAGCAGCAAAACCTCGGGCTTTGGGCTAGCGGGAGGTTTCAATGAGCAGTTCTTC

d_call: .
j_call: TRBJ2-1
v_call: TRBV14
clone_size: few
cdr3_aa: CASSQHDRRYNEQFF
cdr3_nt: TGTGCCAGCAGCCAGCACGACAGGAGGTACAATGAGCAGTTCTTC

d_call: .
j_call: TRBJ2-7
v_call: TRBV20-1
clone_size: .
cdr3_aa: CSARDLSRDSYEQYF
cdr3_nt: TGCAGTGCTAGAGACCTCTCGCGGGACTCCTACGAGCAGTACTTC

d_call: TRBD2
j_call: TRBJ2-7
v_call: TRBV20-1
clone_size: few
cdr3_aa: CSVYAGGSSYEQYF
cdr3_nt: TGCAGCGTCTATGCCGGGGGGAGCTCCTACGAGCAGTACTTC

d_call: .
j_call: TRBJ1-2
v_call: TRBV7-9
clone_size: .
cdr3_aa: CASHPSSGNYGYTF
cdr3_nt: TGTGCCAGCCACCCCTCGTCAGGCAACTATGGCTACACCTTC

d_call: .
j_call: TRBJ1-4
v_call: TRBV7-9
clone_size: once
cdr3_aa: CASSWGATNEKLFF
cdr3_nt: TGTGCCAGCAGCTGGGGAGCAACTAATGAAAAACTGTTTTTT

d_call: .
j_call: TRBJ1-1
v_call: TRBV20-1
clone_size: .
cdr3_aa: CSAPTRGLNTEAFF
cdr3_nt: TGCAGTGCTCCGACGAGAGGATTGAACACTGAAGCTTTCTTT

d_call: .
j_call: TRBJ2-3
v_call: TRBV12-3/TRBV12-4
clone_size: .
cdr3_aa: CASSSPDTQYF
cdr3_nt: TGTGCCAGCAGTTCCCCAGATACGCAGTATTTT

d_call: TRBD2
j_call: TRBJ2-3
v_call: TRBV10-3
clone_size: .
cdr3_aa: CAIRETSGEVDTQYF
cdr3_nt: TGTGCCATCAGGGAGACTAGCGGGGAAGTAGATACGCAGTATTTT

d_call: TRBD1
j_call: TRBJ1-2
v_call: TRBV10-3
clone_size: .
cdr3_aa: CAISSGQGHYGYTF
cdr3_nt: TGTGCCATCAGTTCGGGACAGGGACACTATGGCTACACCTTC

d_call: .
j_call: TRBJ1-1
v_call: TRBV2
clone_size: few
cdr3_aa: CASSAEGDTEAFF
cdr3_nt: TGTGCCAGCAGTGCTGAGGGTGACACTGAAGCTTTCTTT

d_call: TRBD1
j_call: TRBJ2-2
v_call: TRBV5-1
clone_size: few
cdr3_aa: CASSGRTGDTGELFF
cdr3_nt: TGCGCCAGCAGCGGAAGGACAGGGGACACCGGGGAGCTGTTTTTT

d_call: .
j_call: TRBJ1-1
v_call: TRBV5-1
clone_size: many
cdr3_aa: CASSLDRVDRTEAFF
cdr3_nt: TGCGCCAGCAGCTTGGACAGGGTCGATCGTACTGAAGCTTTCTTT

d_call: .
j_call: TRBJ1-6
v_call: TRBV14
clone_size: .
cdr3_aa: CASSQDLTTSPLHF
cdr3_nt: TGTGCCAGCAGCCAAGATCTGACGACTTCACCCCTCCACTTT

d_call: TRBD1
j_call: TRBJ2-1
v_call: TRBV20-1
clone_size: .
cdr3_aa: CSLETGTNEQFF
cdr3_nt: TGCAGTCTTGAGACAGGGACGAATGAGCAGTTCTTC

d_call: .
j_call: TRBJ1-5
v_call: TRBV3-1
clone_size: .
cdr3_aa: CASSVVGNQPQHF
cdr3_nt: TGTGCCAGCTCCGTCGTAGGAAATCAGCCCCAGCATTTT

d_call: .
j_call: TRBJ2-1
v_call: TRBV27
clone_size: .
cdr3_aa: CASSFRTDSYNEQFF
cdr3_nt: TGTGCCAGCAGTTTTCGGACAGACTCCTACAATGAGCAGTTCTTC